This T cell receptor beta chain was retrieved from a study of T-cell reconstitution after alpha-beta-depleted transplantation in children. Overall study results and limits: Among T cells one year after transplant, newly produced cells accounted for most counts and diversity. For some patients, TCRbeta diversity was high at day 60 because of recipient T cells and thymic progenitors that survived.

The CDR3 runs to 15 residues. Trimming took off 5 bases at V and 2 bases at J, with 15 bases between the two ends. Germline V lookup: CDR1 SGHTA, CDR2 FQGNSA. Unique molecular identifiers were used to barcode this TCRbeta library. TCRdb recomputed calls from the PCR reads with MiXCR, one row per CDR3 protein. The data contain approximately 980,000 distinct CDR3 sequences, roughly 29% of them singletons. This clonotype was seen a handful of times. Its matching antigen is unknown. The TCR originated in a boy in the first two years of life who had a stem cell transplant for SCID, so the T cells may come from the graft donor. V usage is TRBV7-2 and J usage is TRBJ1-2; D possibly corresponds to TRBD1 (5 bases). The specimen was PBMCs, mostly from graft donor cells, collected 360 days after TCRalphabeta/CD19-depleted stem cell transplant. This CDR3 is CASSADIPGNYGYTF. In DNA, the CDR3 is TGTGCCAGCAGCGCAGACATCCCAGGGAACTATGGCTACACCTTC.